These T cell receptor beta chains were read from a single sample in a study of blood T cell repertoires in COVID-19. Clones were read by immunoSEQ multiplex PCR, and TCRdb kept only the in-frame ones, dropping some. The sample records 150,000 to 200,000 clones, about 81% being singletons. The sample was peripheral blood. The source is a human donor in a cohort sampled during active COVID-19. CDR3s include the opening cysteine and the closing phenylalanine or tryptophan. A D gene is named only where the DNA matches it firmly. Rows may omit the clone size; those that give it use once, few, many or a size class.

d_call	clone_size	j_call	v_call	cdr3_aa	cdr3_nt
.	.	TRBJ2-2	TRBV29-1	CSVSVGVTGELFF	TGCAGCGTTAGTGTAGGGGTCACCGGGGAGCTGTTTTTT
.	.	TRBJ1-2	TRBV6-6	CASSAGVVKDYGYTF	TGTGCCAGCAGTGCCGGGGTGGTTAAGGACTATGGCTACACCTTC
TRBD1	once	TRBJ1-2	TRBV9	CASSVGGQSNYGYTF	TGTGCCAGCAGCGTAGGGGGACAGTCTAACTATGGCTACACCTTC
.	.	TRBJ2-5	TRBV18	CASSGGTGLPRIETQYF	TGTGCCAGCTCAGGAGGAACAGGGTTACCCCGTATTGAGACCCAGTACTTC
.	.	TRBJ2-1	TRBV29-1	CSVSRGGNEQFF	TGCAGCGTGAGCAGGGGTGGGAATGAGCAGTTCTTC
TRBD1	.	TRBJ2-5	TRBV19	CASSPRTGGFWETQYF	TGTGCCAGTAGTCCCAGGACAGGGGGATTTTGGGAGACCCAGTACTTC
TRBD1	.	TRBJ2-7	TRBV7-2	CASSFDRGPSDEQYF	TGTGCCAGCAGCTTCGACAGGGGGCCTTCGGACGAGCAGTACTTC
TRBD1	.	TRBJ2-2	TRBV5-1	CASSLGDRFDGELFF	TGCGCCAGCAGCTTGGGGGACAGGTTTGACGGGGAGCTGTTTTTT
TRBD2	.	TRBJ2-1	TRBV10-2	CASSEPGTSGSLGEQFF	TGCGCCAGCAGTGAGCCCGGGACTAGCGGGAGTTTAGGTGAGCAGTTCTTC
TRBD1	.	TRBJ1-2	TRBV7-2	CASSRQGYNYGYTF	TGTGCCAGCAGCAGACAGGGTTATAACTATGGCTACACCTTC
TRBD1	.	TRBJ1-5	TRBV19	CASSTRTGSNQPQHF	TGTGCCAGTAGTACCAGGACAGGCTCCAATCAGCCCCAGCATTTT
.	.	TRBJ2-2	TRBV15	CATSSLRNTGELFF	TGTGCCACCAGCAGCCTCAGGAACACCGGGGAGCTGTTTTTT
TRBD1	.	TRBJ1-2	TRBV19	CASSMGQGYSYGYTF	TGTGCCAGTAGTATGGGACAGGGGTATAGCTATGGCTACACCTTC
TRBD2	.	TRBJ2-3	TRBV7-6	CASSYSGSGDTQYF	TGTGCCAGCAGCTATAGCGGGAGTGGAGATACGCAGTATTTT
.	.	TRBJ1-5	TRBV6-6	CASSYGGGFSNQPQHF	TGTGCCAGCAGTTACGGGGGAGGTTTTAGCAATCAGCCCCAGCATTTT
TRBD2	.	TRBJ2-2	TRBV5-1	CASSLGYTSGTNTGELFF	TGCGCCAGCAGCTTGGGCTATACTAGCGGGACGAACACCGGGGAGCTGTTTTTT
TRBD1	.	TRBJ2-1	TRBV2	CASMTGGSYNEQFF	TGTGCCAGCATGACAGGGGGGTCCTACAATGAGCAGTTCTTC
.	once	TRBJ2-7	TRBV29-1	CSVSKGQGTYEQYF	TGCAGCGTTAGCAAAGGGCAGGGCACCTACGAGCAGTACTTC
.	.	TRBJ2-5	TRBV27	CASSLRPGETQYF	TGTGCCAGCAGTTTAAGGCCCGGGGAGACCCAGTACTTC
.	.	TRBJ2-7	TRBV7-9	CASSLSETGEQYF	TGTGCCAGCAGCCTGAGTGAGACGGGAGAGCAGTACTTC
TRBD1	few	TRBJ2-7	TRBV14	CASRASRDRGYEQYF	TGTGCCAGCAGGGCTAGCCGGGACAGGGGATACGAGCAGTACTTC
TRBD1	.	TRBJ2-3	TRBV6-1	CASSEAGQGDTQYF	TGTGCCAGCAGTGAAGCGGGACAGGGGGATACGCAGTATTTT
.	.	TRBJ2-6	TRBV5-1	CASSVAGSGANVLTF	TGCGCCAGCAGCGTGGCCGGCTCTGGGGCCAACGTCCTGACTTTC
.	.	TRBJ1-1	TRBV5-1	CASSLAQGAEAFF	TGCGCCAGCAGCTTGGCTCAGGGCGCTGAAGCTTTCTTT
TRBD1	.	TRBJ2-5	TRBV3-1/TRBV3-2	CASSQDPGQGRETQYF	TGTGCCAGCAGCCAAGACCCGGGACAGGGACGAGAGACCCAGTACTTC
TRBD2	.	TRBJ2-5	TRBV24-1	CATSPSGGASGTQYF	TGTGCCACCAGTCCCAGCGGGGGGGCCTCAGGAACCCAGTACTTC